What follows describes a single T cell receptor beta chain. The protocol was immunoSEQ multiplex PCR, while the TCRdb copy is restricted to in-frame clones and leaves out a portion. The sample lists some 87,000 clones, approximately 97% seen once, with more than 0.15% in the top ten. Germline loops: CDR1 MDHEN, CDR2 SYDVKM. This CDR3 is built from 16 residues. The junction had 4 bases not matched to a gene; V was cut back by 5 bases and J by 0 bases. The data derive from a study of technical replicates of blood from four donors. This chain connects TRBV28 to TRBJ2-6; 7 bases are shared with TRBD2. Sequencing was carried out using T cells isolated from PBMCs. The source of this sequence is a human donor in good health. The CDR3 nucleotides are TGTGCCAGCAGTCGTGGGGACTACTCTGGGGCCAACGTCCTGACTTTC. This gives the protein CASSRGDYSGANVLTF.